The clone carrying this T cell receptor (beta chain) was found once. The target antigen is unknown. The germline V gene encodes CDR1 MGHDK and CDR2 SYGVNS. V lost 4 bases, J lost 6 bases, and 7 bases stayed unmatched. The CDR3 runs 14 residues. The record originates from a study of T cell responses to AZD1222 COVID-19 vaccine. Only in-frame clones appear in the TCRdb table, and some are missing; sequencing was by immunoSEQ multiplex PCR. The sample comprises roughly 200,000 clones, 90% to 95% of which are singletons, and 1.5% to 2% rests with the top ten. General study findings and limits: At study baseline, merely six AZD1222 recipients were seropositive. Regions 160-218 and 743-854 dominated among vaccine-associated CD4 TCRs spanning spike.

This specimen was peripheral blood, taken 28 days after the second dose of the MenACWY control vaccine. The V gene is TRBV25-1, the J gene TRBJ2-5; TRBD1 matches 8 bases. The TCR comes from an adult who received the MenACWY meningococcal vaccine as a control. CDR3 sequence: CASSGTGWEKTQYF. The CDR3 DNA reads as TGTGCCAGCAGTGGGACAGGGTGGGAGAAGACCCAGTACTTC.